The 32 T cell receptor beta chains reported below all come from one sample, sequenced in a study of T cell responses to AZD1222 COVID-19 vaccine. Sequenced by immunoSEQ multiplex PCR; TCRdb stores in-frame clones only, minus some. The data hold 100,000 to 150,000 clones, with about 90% observed a single time. This specimen consisted of peripheral blood, obtained on day 0 of AZD1222 vaccination. These receptors were taken from an adult in good health.

V usage is TRBV3-1 (or the pseudogene TRBV3-2) and J usage is TRBJ2-7, with 11 nucleotides matching TRBD2. V was clipped by 5 bases and J by 3 bases; unmatched bases: 6. This CDR3 spans 15 amino acids. Per germline, CDR1 LGHDT and CDR2 YNNKEL (reference sequence). The CDR3 is CASSSPGTSGYEQYF. The CDR3, as DNA: TGTGCCAGCAGCTCACCGGGGACTAGCGGCTACGAGCAGTACTTC.

V and J are TRBV28 and TRBJ2-1; TRBD2 matches at 9 bases. The ends lost 1 base at V and 0 bases at J; junction bases unmatched: 1. The V gene's germline CDR1 is MDHEN and CDR2 SYDVKM. There are 16 residues in the CDR3. The CDR3 loop is CASSLYSGSSYNEQFF. CDR3 coding DNA: TGTGCCAGCAGTTTATATAGCGGGAGCTCCTACAATGAGCAGTTCTTC. The full variable domain, in which reference TRBV28 and TRBJ2-1 provide the parts outside the CDR3, is DVKVTQSSRYLVKRTGEKVFLECVQDMDHENMFWYRQDPGLGLRLIYFSYDVKMKEKGDIPEGYSVSREKKERFSLILESASTNQTSMYLCASSLYSGSSYNEQFFGPGTRLTVL.

This clone appeared a single time. This chain links TRBV13 with TRBJ1-1; 8 bases are a match to TRBD1. With V trimmed by 5 bases and J by 5 bases, 7 bases remained unmatched. Germline V gene sequence: CDR1 PRHDT, CDR2 FYEKMQ (reference sequence). CDR3 length equals 14 residues. This CDR3 reads CASSGRTGTTEAFF. The CDR3 bases are TGTGCCAGCAGCGGAAGGACAGGGACGACTGAAGCTTTCTTT. Complete variable domain (other parts from reference TRBV13 and TRBJ1-1): AAGVIQSPRHLIKEKRETATLKCYPIPRHDTVYWYQQGPGQDPQFLISFYEKMQSDKGSIPDRFSAQQFSDYHSELNMSSLELGDSALYFCASSGRTGTTEAFFGQGTRLTVV.

V is TRBV6-5 and J is TRBJ1-5; D is ambiguous. With 4 bases removed from V and 3 bases from J, the gap between germline ends came to 10 bases. CDR3 length equals 14 residues. CDR1 and CDR2 (germline): MNHEY, SVGAGI. CDR3 sequence: CASSSGRTNQPQHF. The DNA for the CDR3 is TGTGCCAGCAGTTCTGGGAGGACCAATCAGCCCCAGCATTTT.

V gene TRBV19 combines with J gene TRBJ2-3; 7 nucleotides agree with TRBD2. This CDR3 contains 15 residues. V trimming: 4 bases; J trimming: 2 bases; junction bases outside the gene matches: 6. Germline V CDR1 and CDR2: LNHDA, SQIVND (reference sequence). CDR3 loop: CASSTGDYLTDTQYF. CDR3 sequence (DNA): TGTGCCAGTAGTACTGGGGACTACCTCACAGATACGCAGTATTTT.

The chain employs TRBV19 and TRBJ2-1; tentatively, D is TRBD1 or TRBD2 (5 bases each). Germline V gene data show CDR1 as LNHDA and CDR2 as SQIVND (reference sequence). The CDR3 loop spans 13 amino acids. Trimming removed 6 bases at V and 7 bases at J, with 13 bases between. The chain's CDR3 is CASSGLWGNEQFF. In nucleotides, the CDR3 is TGTGCCAGTAGCGGGCTCTGGGGGAATGAGCAGTTCTTC.

This chain connects TRBV13 to TRBJ1-3; D not certain. CDR3 length equals 13 residues. Trimming removed 5 bases from V and 4 bases from J, with 9 bases in between. CDR1 and CDR2 (germline): PRHDT, FYEKMQ (reference sequence). The CDR3 reads CASSVLQGNTIYF. The CDR3 DNA follows: TGTGCCAGCAGCGTCTTACAAGGAAACACCATATATTTT.

This clone was counted a few times. Written as DNA, the CDR3 is TGTGCCAGCAGCTTAGAACCCGGGGCTGAAGCTTTCTTT. Protein product: CASSLEPGAEAFF. The chain employs TRBV11-3 and TRBJ1-1; D is unresolved. The CDR3 totals 13 residues. Trimming removed 0 bases from V and 6 bases from J, with 8 bases in between. The V gene's germline CDR1 is SGHNT and CDR2 YENEEA.

The sample holds a few counts of this clone. This sample also contains other DNA sequences that code for the same CDR3. The chain recombines TRBV27 with TRBJ1-5; D not certain. The germline CDR1 and CDR2 sequences are MNHEY and SMNVEV (reference sequence). Trimming took off 6 bases at V and 4 bases at J, with 7 bases between the two ends. The CDR3 is 12 amino acids. The CDR3 here is CASSFQNQPQHF. The CDR3 bases are TGTGCCAGCAGCTTCCAGAATCAGCCCCAGCATTTT.

The rearrangement links TRBV10-2 to TRBJ2-3; perhaps TRBD1 as D (5 bases). Per the germline V gene, CDR1 is WSHSY and CDR2 is SAAADI. This CDR3 spans 15 amino acids. Trimming left V 8 bases short and J 0 bases short, with 15 bases between. CDR3 sequence reads: CASAKDSSSTDTQYF. CDR3 sequence (DNA): TGCGCCAGCGCCAAAGACAGTTCTAGCACAGATACGCAGTATTTT.

A single count supports this clone. The V call is TRBV4-1, the J call TRBJ2-3, with D possibly TRBD2 on 5 matching bases. V shed 0 bases and J shed 2 bases, with 15 bases lying between them. Germline loops: CDR1 MGHRA, CDR2 YSYEKL. This CDR3 comprises 17 residues. In DNA form, the CDR3 reads TGCGCCAGCAGCCAAGATGGGAGAGGGCAGTTCACAGATACGCAGTATTTT. Encoded protein: CASSQDGRGQFTDTQYF.

V usage is TRBV5-1 and J usage is TRBJ2-5; tentatively, D is TRBD2 (6 bases). Deletions cut 3 bases from V and 1 base from J, with 10 bases between. The CDR3 runs to 14 residues. Per the germline V gene, CDR1 is SGHRS and CDR2 is YFSETQ. The CDR3 coding sequence is TGCGCCAGCAGCTACCAGCGGGCCCAAGAGACCCAGTACTTC. Translating gives CASSYQRAQETQYF. Full variable domain (missing parts from reference TRBV5-1 and TRBJ2-5): KAGVTQTPRYLIKTRGQQVTLSCSPISGHRSVSWYQQTPGQGLQFLFEYFSETQRNKGNFPGRFSGRQFSNSRSEMNVSTLELGDSALYLCASSYQRAQETQYFGPGTRLLVL.

This chain connects TRBV5-5 to TRBJ1-4, with TRBD1 as a possible D gene (5 bases). Trimming left V 0 bases short and J 1 base short, with 13 bases between. CDR1 and CDR2 (germline): SGHKS, YYEKEE (reference sequence). The CDR3 consists of 17 residues. The CDR3 spells CASSLGQRGGTNEKLFF. The DNA of the CDR3 is TGTGCCAGCAGCTTGGGACAGAGGGGAGGAACTAATGAAAAACTGTTTTTT.

CDR3 protein: CASHGLVTDTQYF. The DNA of the CDR3 is TGTGCCAGTCACGGACTAGTGACAGATACGCAGTATTTT. The rearrangement links TRBV12-3 or TRBV12-4 to TRBJ2-3; 7 bases are a match to TRBD2. The V and J ends lost 9 bases and 3 bases, in that order; junction bases with no gene match: 6. This CDR3 is built from 13 residues.

V usage is TRBV5-1 and J usage is TRBJ1-2; the D gene is possibly TRBD1 (5 bases). V was trimmed by 0 bases and J by 7 bases, leaving 19 bases between them. Germline CDR1 and CDR2: SGHRS and YFSETQ. CDR3 length: 16 residues. Written as DNA, the CDR3 is TGCGCCAGCAGCTTGGGGAGTCGGCAGGGAGCAAGTGGCTACACCTTC. It is translated as CASSLGSRQGASGYTF.

V gene TRBV6-2 or TRBV6-3 combines with J gene TRBJ1-5; 7 nucleotides agree with TRBD1. Losses at the gene ends were 2 bases for V and 4 bases for J; bases not matched to a gene: 2. The V gene's germline CDR1 is MNHEY and CDR2 SVGEGT. CDR3 length: 14 amino acids. CDR3 in DNA: TGTGCCAGCAGTTACCCACAGGGGAATCAGCCCCAGCATTTT. Its translation is CASSYPQGNQPQHF.

This CDR3 reads CASSPTWGGSYNEQFF. The CDR3 DNA follows: TGTGCCAGCAGCCCAACCTGGGGAGGCTCCTACAATGAGCAGTTCTTC. The V gene is TRBV7-6, the J gene TRBJ2-1; a possible D gene is TRBD2 (6 bases). V was pared by 5 bases and J by 0 bases, with 14 bases between. CDR3 length: 16 residues. CDR1 is SGHVS, CDR2 FNYEAQ, per germline.

The chain carries TRBV28 and TRBJ1-5, with D tentatively TRBD1 (6 bases). The CDR3 loop spans 15 amino acids. Germline lookup yields CDR1 MDHEN and CDR2 SYDVKM. Trimming stripped 5 bases from V and 0 bases from J, with 11 bases between. CDR3 sequence (DNA): TGTGCCAGCAGTCCTTGGACAGATAGCAATCAGCCCCAGCATTTT. It translates to CASSPWTDSNQPQHF.

The chain employs TRBV11-2 and TRBJ2-4, with TRBD1 identical over 8 bases. In germline, CDR1 is SGHAT, CDR2 FQNNGV. The CDR3 length is 17 residues. Trimming cost V 0 bases and J 8 bases; bases outside gene matches: 12. The CDR3 spells CASSLERNQGAGDIQYF. CDR3 DNA sequence: TGTGCCAGCAGCTTAGAACGGAATCAGGGGGCCGGGGACATTCAGTACTTC.

The rearrangement links TRBV18 to TRBJ1-3, with D hard to call. The CDR3 covers 16 residues. Looked up from germline, CDR1 is KGHSH and CDR2 is LQKENI. The ends were cut back, 2 bases at V and 0 bases at J, with 11 bases in the middle. The CDR3 DNA follows: TGTGCCAGCTCACCAGCGATAGGGAACTCTGGAAACACCATATATTTT. It yields the protein CASSPAIGNSGNTIYF.

The V gene is TRBV4-3, the J gene TRBJ2-7, with D possibly matching TRBD2 (6 bases). Trimming stripped 2 bases from V and 4 bases from J, with 15 bases between. From germline, CDR1 is LGHNA and CDR2 YSLEER. The CDR3 covers 15 residues. The CDR3 DNA sequence: TGCGCCAGCAGCCAATCGGGCGGGGAACGGTACGAGCAGTACTTC. It yields the protein CASSQSGGERYEQYF.

V usage is TRBV5-1 and J usage is TRBJ1-2, with TRBD1 as a possible D gene (6 bases). CDR1 is SGHRS, CDR2 YFSETQ, per germline. The V gene lost 4 bases and the J gene lost 7 bases, with 14 bases spanning the gap. The CDR3 runs 13 residues. CDR3 loop: CASSLTGSGGYTF. DNA for the CDR3: TGCGCCAGCAGCCTCACAGGGTCTGGTGGCTACACCTTC.

V usage is TRBV5-4 and J usage is TRBJ2-2, with 7 bases matching TRBD1. CDR1 SGHNT and CDR2 YYREEE come from the germline V gene (reference sequence). The CDR3 has 16 amino acids. V dropped 4 bases and J dropped 4; count of bases not matched to a gene: 10. CDR3 nucleotide sequence: TGTGCCAGCAGCATTCGACAGGGTTCGGGCACCGGGGAGCTGTTTTTT. The encoded protein is CASSIRQGSGTGELFF.

V gene TRBV6-5 combines with J gene TRBJ2-7; 11 bases are shared with TRBD1. This CDR3 is 15 amino acids long. The V and J ends lost 6 bases and 5 bases, in that order; junction bases with no gene match: 9. Germline CDR1 MNHEY, CDR2 SVGAGI. Here the CDR3 reads CASRTGTGGFNEQYF. As DNA, the CDR3 is TGTGCCAGCAGAACCGGGACAGGGGGTTTTAACGAGCAGTACTTC.

The chain is built from TRBV11-3 and TRBJ2-2; TRBD1 is a possible D gene (5 bases). The CDR3 runs to 13 residues. Per the germline V gene, CDR1 is SGHNT and CDR2 is YENEEA. Between the trimmed V and J ends, which lost 6 bases and 0 bases, there was a span of 5 bases. The CDR3 loop reads CASRTANTGELFF. The CDR3 DNA reads as TGTGCCAGCAGGACAGCGAACACCGGGGAGCTGTTTTTT.

The CDR3 reads CASSEGVGANEKLFF. The DNA for the CDR3 is TGCGCCAGCAGCGAAGGGGTCGGGGCTAATGAAAAACTGTTTTTT. V usage is TRBV5-1 and J usage is TRBJ1-4; weak D call: TRBD1 (5 bases). The germline gives CDR1 SGHRS, CDR2 YFSETQ. The V and J ends lost 4 bases and 3 bases respectively, with 13 bases between them. The CDR3 sequence is 15 residues long.

The chain has TRBV3-1 (or the pseudogene TRBV3-2) and TRBJ1-1; the D gene is possibly TRBD1 (5 bases). This CDR3 has 14 amino acids. Trimming stripped 4 bases from V and 1 base from J, with 10 bases between. Looked up from germline, CDR1 is LGHDT and CDR2 is YNNKEL (reference sequence). CDR3: CASSPLRGNTEAFF. DNA of the CDR3: TGTGCCAGCAGCCCCCTAAGGGGGAACACTGAAGCTTTCTTT.

The rearrangement links TRBV19 to TRBJ2-7, with 8 bases matching TRBD1. V dropped 3 bases and J dropped 3; count of bases not matched to a gene: 4. The germline V gene encodes CDR1 LNHDA and CDR2 SQIVND (reference sequence). The CDR3 runs 14 residues. This CDR3 reads CASSMVTGGYEQYF. Written as DNA, the CDR3 is TGTGCCAGTAGTATGGTCACAGGGGGCTACGAGCAGTACTTC.

This sequence joins TRBV29-1 and TRBJ1-1, with 10 bases fitting TRBD1. Germline V gene sequence: CDR1 SQVTM, CDR2 ANQGSEA. CDR3 size: 13 residues. V was clipped by 7 bases and J by 5 bases; unmatched bases: 7. CDR3 sequence (DNA): TGCAGCGCCGGGACAGGGGCGTCGACTGAAGCTTTCTTT. Translated: CSAGTGASTEAFF.

This clone occurred a few times. The chain couples TRBV4-2 to TRBJ2-1, with TRBD2 matching 13 bases. V gave up 4 bases and J gave up 5 bases; unmatched junction bases: 2. There are 15 residues in the CDR3. Germline loops: CDR1 LGHNA, CDR2 YNFKEQ. The CDR3 region is CASSPGLAGHNEQFF. DNA for the CDR3: TGTGCCAGCAGCCCGGGACTAGCGGGACACAATGAGCAGTTCTTC.

This clone appeared once. This sequence joins TRBV6-5 and TRBJ1-2, with D perhaps TRBD1 (6 bases). Germline CDR1 MNHEY, CDR2 SVGAGI. The germline V and J ends were trimmed by 5 bases and 1 base, with 14 bases remaining between them. This CDR3 is 15 amino acids long. The chain's CDR3 is CASSRGGALNYGYTF. The CDR3 DNA follows: TGTGCCAGCAGTAGAGGGGGGGCCCTTAACTATGGCTACACCTTC.

The rearrangement links TRBV19 to TRBJ1-2, with unresolved D. Trimming took 4 bases from V and 8 from J, leaving 17 bases between them. Germline V CDR1 and CDR2: LNHDA, SQIVND (reference sequence). The CDR3 runs 14 residues. In DNA, the CDR3 is TGTGCCAGTAGTACATGGACGGCCCAGGTGGGCTACACCTTC. As protein: CASSTWTAQVGYTF.